This TCR beta chain was identified during a study of OX40 agonist ivuxolimab in advanced cancers. Between the trimmed V and J ends, which lost 2 bases and 4 bases, there was a span of 6 bases. The V gene's germline CDR1 is MNHEY and CDR2 SVGAGI. This CDR3 region has 13 residues. A note on this clone: This sample also contains other DNA sequences that code for the same CDR3.

Some clones are missing from TCRdb's copy, which holds only in-frame ones; the method was immunoSEQ multiplex PCR. The profile shows 55,000 to 70,000 clones, 70% to 90% of them singletons. The chain recombines TRBV6-5 with TRBJ1-5; D gene uncertain. The source material was CD4+ or CD8+ T cells sorted from blood, sampled in a trial of the OX40 agonist ivuxolimab. The clonotype originates from an adult with an advanced solid tumor such as melanoma, head and neck, liver or kidney cancer. The DNA for the CDR3 is TGTGCCAGCAGTTACGACCGTAATCAGCCCCAGCATTTT. Residues: CASSYDRNQPQHF.